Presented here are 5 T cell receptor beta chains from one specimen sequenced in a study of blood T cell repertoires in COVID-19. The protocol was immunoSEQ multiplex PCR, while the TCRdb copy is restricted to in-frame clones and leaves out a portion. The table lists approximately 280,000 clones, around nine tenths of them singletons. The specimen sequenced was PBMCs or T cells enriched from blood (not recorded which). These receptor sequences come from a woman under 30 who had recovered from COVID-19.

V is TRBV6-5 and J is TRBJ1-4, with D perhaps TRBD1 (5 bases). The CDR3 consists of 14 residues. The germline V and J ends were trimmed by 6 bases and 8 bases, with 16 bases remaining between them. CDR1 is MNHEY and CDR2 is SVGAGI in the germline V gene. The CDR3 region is CASSTYGGGEKLFF. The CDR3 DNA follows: TGTGCCAGCAGCACATACGGGGGAGGCGAAAAACTGTTTTTT.

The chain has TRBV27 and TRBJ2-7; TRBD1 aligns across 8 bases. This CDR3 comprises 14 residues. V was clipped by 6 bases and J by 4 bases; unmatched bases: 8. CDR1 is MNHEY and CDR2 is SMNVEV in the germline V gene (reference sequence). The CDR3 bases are TGTGCCAGCAGCATCGGACAGGGCGCGTACGAGCAGTACTTC. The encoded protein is CASSIGQGAYEQYF.

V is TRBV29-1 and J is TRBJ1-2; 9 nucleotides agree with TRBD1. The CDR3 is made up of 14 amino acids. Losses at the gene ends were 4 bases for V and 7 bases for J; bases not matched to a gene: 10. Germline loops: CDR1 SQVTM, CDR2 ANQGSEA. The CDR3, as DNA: TGCAGCGTTGGTTATGAACAGGGGGCTTCTGGCTACACCTTC. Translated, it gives CSVGYEQGASGYTF.

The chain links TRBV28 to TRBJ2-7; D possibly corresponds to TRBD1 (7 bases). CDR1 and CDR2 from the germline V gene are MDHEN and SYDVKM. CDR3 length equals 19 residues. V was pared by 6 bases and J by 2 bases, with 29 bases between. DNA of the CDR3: TGTGCCAGCAGCCCCAGCATCGGCAGGGGGACTTCCCTTCCCTACGAGCAGTACTTC. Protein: CASSPSIGRGTSLPYEQYF.

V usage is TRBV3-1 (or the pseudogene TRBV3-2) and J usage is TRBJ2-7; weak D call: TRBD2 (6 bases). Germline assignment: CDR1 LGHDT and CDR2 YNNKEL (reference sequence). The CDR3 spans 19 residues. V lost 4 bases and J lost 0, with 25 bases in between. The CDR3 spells CASSLPGNPGRGGSYEQYF. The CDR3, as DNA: TGTGCCAGCAGCCTCCCCGGAAACCCGGGACGGGGAGGCTCCTACGAGCAGTACTTC.